One sample yielded the 3 T cell receptor beta chains listed below, sequenced in a study of control samples from healthy donors and cancer patients. Assay used: immunoSEQ multiplex PCR; TCRdb lists only in-frame clones, some missing. The sample lists 200,000 to 250,000 clones; roughly 94% were seen once. Material for sequencing was blood. All receptors derive from a man aged 45-65 years in good health.

The CDR3 bases are TGTGCCTGGAGCCGCGGACAAGAGAATTCACCCCTCCACTTT. Protein product: CAWSRGQENSPLHF. V is TRBV30 and J is TRBJ1-6; TRBD1 is a possible D gene (5 bases). CDR3 length: 14 amino acids. CDR1 is GTSNPN and CDR2 is SVGIG in the germline V gene (reference sequence). Trimming cost V 3 bases and J 7 bases, with 13 bases left between them.

The V call is TRBV19, the J call TRBJ2-4; no reliable D call. From germline, CDR1 is LNHDA and CDR2 SQIVND (reference sequence). The CDR3 runs to 14 residues. Trimming took off 6 bases at V and 5 bases at J, with 14 bases between the two ends. CDR3 sequence reads: CASSFSLRENIQYF. The CDR3 DNA reads TGTGCCAGTAGCTTCTCCCTACGAGAAAACATTCAGTACTTC.

This clone was counted once. This chain links TRBV25-1 with TRBJ1-1, with D maybe TRBD1 (6 bases). The germline V gene has CDR1 MGHDK and CDR2 SYGVNS. This CDR3 is built from 14 residues. V lost 3 bases, J lost 9 bases, and 17 bases lay in between. The CDR3 sequence is CASSDTAGDRKAFF. CDR3 in DNA: TGTGCCAGCAGTGACACGGCAGGGGACCGTAAAGCTTTCTTT.